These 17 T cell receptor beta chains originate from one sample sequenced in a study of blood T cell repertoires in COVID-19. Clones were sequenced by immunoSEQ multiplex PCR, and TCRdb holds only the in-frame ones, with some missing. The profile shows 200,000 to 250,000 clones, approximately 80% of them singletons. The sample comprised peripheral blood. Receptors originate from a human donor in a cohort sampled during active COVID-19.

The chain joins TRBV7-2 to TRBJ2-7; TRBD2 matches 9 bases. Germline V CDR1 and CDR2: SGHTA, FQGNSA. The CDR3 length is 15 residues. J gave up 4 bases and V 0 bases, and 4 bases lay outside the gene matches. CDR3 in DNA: TGTGCCAGCAGCTTAGCCGGGACTAGCATATACGAGCAGTACTTC. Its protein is CASSLAGTSIYEQYF.

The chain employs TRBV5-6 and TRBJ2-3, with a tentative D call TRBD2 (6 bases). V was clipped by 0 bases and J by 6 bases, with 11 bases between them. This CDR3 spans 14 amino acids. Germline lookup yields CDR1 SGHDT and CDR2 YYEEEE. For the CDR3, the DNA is TGTGCCAGCAGCTTGGCCGGGGACTTGGATACGCAGTATTTT. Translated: CASSLAGDLDTQYF.

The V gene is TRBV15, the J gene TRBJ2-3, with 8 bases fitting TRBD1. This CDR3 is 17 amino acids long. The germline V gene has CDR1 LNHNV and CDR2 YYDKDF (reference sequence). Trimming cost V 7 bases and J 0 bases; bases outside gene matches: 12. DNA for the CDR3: TGTGCCACCACCATTATACCCAGGGGGCTAAGCACAGATACGCAGTATTTT. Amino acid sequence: CATTIIPRGLSTDTQYF.

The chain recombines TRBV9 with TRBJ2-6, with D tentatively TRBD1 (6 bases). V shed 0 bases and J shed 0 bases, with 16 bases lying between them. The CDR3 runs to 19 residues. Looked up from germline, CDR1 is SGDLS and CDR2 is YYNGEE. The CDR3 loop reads CASSVAITGPYSGANVLTF. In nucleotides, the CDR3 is TGTGCCAGCAGCGTAGCTATAACAGGGCCCTACTCTGGGGCCAACGTCCTGACTTTC.

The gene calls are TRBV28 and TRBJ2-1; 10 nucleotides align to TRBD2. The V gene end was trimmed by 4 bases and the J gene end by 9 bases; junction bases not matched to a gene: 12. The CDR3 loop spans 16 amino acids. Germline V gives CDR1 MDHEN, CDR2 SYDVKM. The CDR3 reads CASSSQRGGYPGEQFF. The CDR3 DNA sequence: TGTGCCAGCAGTTCGCAGCGGGGGGGGTATCCGGGTGAGCAGTTCTTC.

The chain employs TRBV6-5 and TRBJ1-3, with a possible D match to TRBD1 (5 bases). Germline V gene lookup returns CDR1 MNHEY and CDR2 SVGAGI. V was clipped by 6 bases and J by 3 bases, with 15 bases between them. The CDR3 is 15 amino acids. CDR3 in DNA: TGTGCCAGCAGCCCGACCTCCGGGGGTGGAAACACCATATATTTT. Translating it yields CASSPTSGGGNTIYF.

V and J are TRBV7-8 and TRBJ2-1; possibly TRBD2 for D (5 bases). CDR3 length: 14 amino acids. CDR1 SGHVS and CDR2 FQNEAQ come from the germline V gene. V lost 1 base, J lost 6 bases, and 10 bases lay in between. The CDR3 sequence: CASSLVIGGNEQFF. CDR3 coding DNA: TGTGCCAGCAGCTTAGTTATAGGAGGCAATGAGCAGTTCTTC.

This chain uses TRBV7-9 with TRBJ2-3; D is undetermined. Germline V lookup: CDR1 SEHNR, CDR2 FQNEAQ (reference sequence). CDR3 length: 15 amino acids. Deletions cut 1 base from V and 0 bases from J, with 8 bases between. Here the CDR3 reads CASSLDGQSTDTQYF. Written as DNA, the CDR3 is TGTGCCAGCAGCTTAGATGGGCAGAGCACAGATACGCAGTATTTT.

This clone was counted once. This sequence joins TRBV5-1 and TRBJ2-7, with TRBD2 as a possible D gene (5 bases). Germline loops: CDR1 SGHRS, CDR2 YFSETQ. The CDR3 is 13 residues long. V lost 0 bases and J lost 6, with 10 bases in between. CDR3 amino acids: CASSLVGGFEQYF. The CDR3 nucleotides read TGCGCCAGCAGCTTGGTGGGCGGGTTCGAGCAGTACTTC.

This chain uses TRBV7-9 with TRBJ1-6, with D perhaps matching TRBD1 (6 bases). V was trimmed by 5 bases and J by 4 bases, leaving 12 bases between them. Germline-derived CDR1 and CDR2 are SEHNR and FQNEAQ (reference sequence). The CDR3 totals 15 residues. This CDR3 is CASSLDRPYNSPLHF. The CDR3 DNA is TGTGCCAGCAGCCTAGACAGGCCTTATAATTCACCCCTCCACTTT.

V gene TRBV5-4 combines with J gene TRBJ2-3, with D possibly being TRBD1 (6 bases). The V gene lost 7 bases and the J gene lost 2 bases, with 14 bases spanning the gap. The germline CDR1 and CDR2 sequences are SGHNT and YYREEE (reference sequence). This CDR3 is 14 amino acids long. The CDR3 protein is CASLDRRLTDTQYF. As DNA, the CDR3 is TGTGCCAGCCTCGACAGGAGACTCACAGATACGCAGTATTTT. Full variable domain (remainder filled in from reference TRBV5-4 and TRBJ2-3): ETGVTQSPTHLIKTRGQQVTLRCSSQSGHNTVSWYQQALGQGPQFIFQYYREEENGRGNFPPRFSGLQFPNYSSELNVNALELDDSALYLCASLDRRLTDTQYFGPGTRLTVL.

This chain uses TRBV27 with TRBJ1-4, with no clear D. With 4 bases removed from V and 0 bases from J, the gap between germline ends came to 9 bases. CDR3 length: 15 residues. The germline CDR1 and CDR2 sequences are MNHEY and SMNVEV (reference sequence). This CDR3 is CASSSLSATNEKLFF. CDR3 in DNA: TGTGCCAGCAGTTCCCTCAGTGCAACTAATGAAAAACTGTTTTTT.

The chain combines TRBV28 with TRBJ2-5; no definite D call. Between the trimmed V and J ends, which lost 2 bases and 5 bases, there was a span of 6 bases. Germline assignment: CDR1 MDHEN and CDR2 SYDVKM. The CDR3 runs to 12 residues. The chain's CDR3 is CASSLLSETQYF. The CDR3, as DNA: TGTGCCAGCAGTTTACTATCGGAGACCCAGTACTTC.

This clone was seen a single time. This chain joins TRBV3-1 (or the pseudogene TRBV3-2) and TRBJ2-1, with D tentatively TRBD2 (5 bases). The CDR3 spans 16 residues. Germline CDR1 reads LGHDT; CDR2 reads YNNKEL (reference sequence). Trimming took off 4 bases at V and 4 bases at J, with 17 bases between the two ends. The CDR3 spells CASSPVERVIYNEQFF. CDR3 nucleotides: TGTGCCAGCAGCCCGGTGGAGAGGGTCATTTACAATGAGCAGTTCTTC.

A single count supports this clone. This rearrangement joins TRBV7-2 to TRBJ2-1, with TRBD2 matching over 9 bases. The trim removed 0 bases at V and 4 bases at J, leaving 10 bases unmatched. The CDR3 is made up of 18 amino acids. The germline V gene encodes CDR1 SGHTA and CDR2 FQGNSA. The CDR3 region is CASSLARIRTSEYNEQFF. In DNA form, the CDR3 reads TGTGCCAGCAGCTTAGCAAGAATTCGGACTAGCGAATACAATGAGCAGTTCTTC.

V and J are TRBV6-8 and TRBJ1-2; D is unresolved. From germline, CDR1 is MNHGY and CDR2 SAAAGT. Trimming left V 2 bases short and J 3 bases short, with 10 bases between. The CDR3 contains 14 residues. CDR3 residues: CASSYPRRDYGYTF. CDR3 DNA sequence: TGTGCCAGCAGTTACCCCAGGAGGGACTATGGCTACACCTTC.

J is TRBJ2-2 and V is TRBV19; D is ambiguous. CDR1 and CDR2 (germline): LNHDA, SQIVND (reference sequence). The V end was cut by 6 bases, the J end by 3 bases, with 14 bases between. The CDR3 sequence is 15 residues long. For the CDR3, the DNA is TGTGCCAGTAGCGACTCCCGAAAGGACACCGGGGAGCTGTTTTTT. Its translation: CASSDSRKDTGELFF.